The rows below give T cell receptor beta chains drawn from one sample of a study of cytomegalovirus exposure and HLA in healthy donors. The table came from immunoSEQ multiplex PCR; TCRdb's copy has only in-frame clones and leaves some out. This sample carries approximately 160,000 clones, about 80% of them seen once, and the ten largest clones take about 1.4%. The sequenced sample was PBMCs. The source of these receptors is a man between 40 and 49 years old in good health and CMV-seronegative. Each CDR3 is given with its conserved first and last residue. A D gene is named only where the DNA matches it firmly. A clone size is listed for some rows: how often the clone was seen (once, few, many), or a class if it is expanded.

clone_size cdr3_length d_call j_call v_call cdr3_nt cdr3_aa
. 13 . TRBJ1-2 TRBV7-9 TGTTCCAGCAGCATACCAGGGGCGGGTGGCTACACCTTC CSSSIPGAGGYTF
. 14 TRBD1 TRBJ1-2 TRBV4-1 TGCGCCAGCAGCCAAGTCCGGGACAGCTATGGCTACACCTTC CASSQVRDSYGYTF
. 17 . TRBJ2-1 TRBV29-1 TGCAGCGTTGAAGGGGGGGGGCTTCTGGGATCCTACAATGAGCAGTTCTTC CSVEGGGLLGSYNEQFF
once 13 TRBD1 TRBJ2-5 TRBV29-1 TGCAGTTGGGACGAGGGGGCGGTGGAGACCCAGTACTTC CSWDEGAVETQYF
. 13 TRBD1 TRBJ2-3 TRBV29-1 TGCAGCGGAGGGGACAGGGCCCCAGATACGCAGTATTTT CSGGDRAPDTQYF
. 13 . TRBJ1-1 TRBV7-9 TGTGCCAGCAGCCGAAGGAGAGAGGCTGAAGCTTTCTTT CASSRRREAEAFF
. 15 TRBD1 TRBJ1-1 TRBV4-1 TGCGCCAGCAGCCAAAACCCCGGGACAGGAGATGAAGCTTTCTTT CASSQNPGTGDEAFF
. 15 . TRBJ2-1 TRBV5-5 TGTGCCAGCAGCTTGATGCCAGGGGTAGGCAATGAGCAGTTCTTC CASSLMPGVGNEQFF
. 16 . TRBJ2-7 TRBV30 TGTGCCTGGAGTGCCGAAAACGAACTAGTAACCTACGAGCAGTACTTC CAWSAENELVTYEQYF
. 11 . TRBJ2-5 TRBV20-1 TGCAGTGCTAGCCGGGAAGAGACCCAGTACTTC CSASREETQYF
. 15 TRBD2 TRBJ2-5 TRBV7-2 TGTGCCAGCACCCCGGGGGGGACGGCCGAGGAGACCCAGTACTTC CASTPGGTAEETQYF
. 18 . TRBJ1-4 TRBV5-6 TGTGCCAGCAGCTTGGGGGCTGGCCCCGGGGGGCCTAATGAAAAACTGTTTTTT CASSLGAGPGGPNEKLFF
. 16 TRBD1 TRBJ2-7 TRBV5-8 TGTGCCAGCAGCTCCGCCCGGGACAGTCACTCCTACGAGCAGTACTTC CASSSARDSHSYEQYF
. 15 TRBD1 TRBJ1-1 TRBV18 TGTGCCAGCTCATTCATCACAGGGGAACTTACTGAAGCTTTCTTT CASSFITGELTEAFF
. 16 TRBD1 TRBJ1-2 TRBV5-4 TGTGCCAGCAGCGTGGACCGGGACAGGGCGGACTATGGCTACACCTTC CASSVDRDRADYGYTF
few 10 . TRBJ2-3 TRBV29-1 TGCAGCGAAGGGAGGGATACGCAGTATTTT CSEGRDTQYF
. 14 TRBD1 TRBJ2-7 TRBV5-1 TGCGCCAGCAGCCCGGGACAGGGCAGGTACGAGCAGTACTTC CASSPGQGRYEQYF
. 16 TRBD2 TRBJ2-3 TRBV10-1 TGCGCCAGCAGATCGGGGTTAGCGGGAGTCTCAGATACGCAGTATTTT CASRSGLAGVSDTQYF
. 12 . TRBJ2-7 TRBV5-1 TGCGCCAGCAGCTTGGACCTTAACGAGCAGTACTTC CASSLDLNEQYF
. 10 . TRBJ1-4 TRBV2 TGTGCCAGCACCGGTGAAAAACTGTTTTTT CASTGEKLFF
. 15 TRBD1 TRBJ2-1 TRBV7-9 TGTGCCAGCAGCGCGGGACAGGGGGTAAGGGGTGAGCAGTTCTTC CASSAGQGVRGEQFF
. 18 TRBD2 TRBJ2-3 TRBV28 TGTGCCAGCAGTCCCGCCTTGGGGAGGCGGGAGGGCACAGATACGCAGTATTTT CASSPALGRREGTDTQYF
. 14 . TRBJ1-4 TRBV29-1 TGCAGCGTGCCGCAGGAACCCCTTAATGAAAAACTGTTTTTT CSVPQEPLNEKLFF
. 14 . TRBJ1-5 TRBV6-1 TGTGCCAGCAGTGGGGACATTAGCAATCAGCCCCAGCATTTT CASSGDISNQPQHF
. 16 TRBD1 TRBJ1-1 TRBV7-6 TGTGCCAGCAGCTTAGGTTACAGGGGCAAGAACACTGAAGCTTTCTTT CASSLGYRGKNTEAFF
. 13 TRBD1 TRBJ1-4 TRBV9 TGTGCCAGCAGCGGGACAGGAAATGAAAAACTGTTTTTT CASSGTGNEKLFF
. 14 TRBD2 TRBJ2-7 TRBV6-1 TGTGCCAGCAGTGAGCTAGCGGGAAACTACGAGCAGTACTTC CASSELAGNYEQYF
few 17 TRBD1 TRBJ2-7 TRBV9 TGTGCCAGCAGCGGCAATAAGGACAGGGGCCCGTCCTACGAGCAGTACTTC CASSGNKDRGPSYEQYF
. 16 . TRBJ2-5 TRBV29-1 TGCAGCGTTGAAGATCTTGGGGGCTCCTTACAAGAGACCCAGTACTTC CSVEDLGGSLQETQYF
. 18 TRBD1 TRBJ1-3 TRBV5-1 TGCGCCAGCAGCTCAACACCGGGACAGGGGACCTCTGGAAACACCATATATTTT CASSSTPGQGTSGNTIYF
. 14 . TRBJ2-3 TRBV4-1 TGCGCCAGCAGCCTATATAGTGGAGTAGATACGCAGTATTTT CASSLYSGVDTQYF
. 16 . TRBJ2-7 TRBV5-1 TGCGCCAGCAGTCTGCTTGGCGGGCGCCCGGGCTACGAGCAGTACTTC CASSLLGGRPGYEQYF
. 13 . TRBJ2-7 TRBV6-6 TGTGCCAGCAGTTCCCTAAGCTCCTACGAGCAGTACTTC CASSSLSSYEQYF
. 12 TRBD1 TRBJ1-2 TRBV28 TGTGCCAGCAGTGGACAGGGAAGAGGCTACACCTTC CASSGQGRGYTF
once 13 . TRBJ1-1 TRBV11-2 TGTGCCAGCAGCTTAAGCCGACAAAAAGAAGCTTTCTTT CASSLSRQKEAFF
. 17 . TRBJ2-1 TRBV4-1 TGCGCCAGCAGCCAAGTTCCGGGACAACGCTCCTACAATGAGCAGCTCTTC CASSQVPGQRSYNEQLF
. 14 . TRBJ2-5 TRBV18 TGTGCCAGCTCACCACCGGCAGTACAAGAGACCCAGTACTTC CASSPPAVQETQYF
. 15 . TRBJ2-7 TRBV18 TGTGCCAGCTCACCACTCGACGCCAGGAGGTACGAGCAGTACTTC CASSPLDARRYEQYF
. 16 TRBD2 TRBJ2-5 TRBV7-6 TGTGCCAGCAGCTTGAGACTAGCGGGGCGGCAAGAGACCCAGTACTTC CASSLRLAGRQETQYF
. 15 TRBD2 TRBJ2-7 TRBV7-2 TGTGCCAGCAGCGTAGCGGGAGGGGGGACCTACGAGCAGTACTTC CASSVAGGGTYEQYF
. 15 TRBD2 TRBJ2-7 TRBV7-6 TGTGCCAGCAGCTTAAGGGGCGGGAGCTCCTACGAGCAGTACTTC CASSLRGGSSYEQYF
once 15 . TRBJ2-2 TRBV28 TGTGCCAGCAGTTCGCCAGGAACGGGGACCGGGGAGCTGTTTTTT CASSSPGTGTGELFF